Below are 24 T cell receptor beta chains sequenced from a single sample in a study of low-dose radiotherapy and immunotherapy resistance in tumors. Time point in this sample: after trial treatment. As to treatment: LDRT plus nivolumab, ipilimumab, low-dose cyclophosphamide and aspirin (RACIN trial). Primers used for first-strand cDNA, a TRAV- and TRBV-specific set, covered both alpha and beta chains. TCRs were put through approximately 20 PCR cycles of amplification with Phusion. A constant-region primer and the V-primer adapter served as the primer pair. Each CDR3 protein is one row after TCRdb ran MiXCR on the reads. The top ten hold over 9.5% of the sample, which has tens of thousands of distinct CDR3 sequences, 25% to 30% seen once. The sample consisted of PBMCs, taken after low-dose radiotherapy plus immunotherapy. All receptors come from a male donor with prostate cancer.

This clonotype occurred many times. The chain links TRBV27 to TRBJ2-3; the match to TRBD1 covers 7 bases. CDR1 and CDR2 (germline): MNHEY, SMNVEV (reference sequence). Trimming cost V 5 bases and J 2 bases; bases outside gene matches: 7. The CDR3 consists of 15 residues. In nucleotides, the CDR3 is TGTGCCAGCAGTATCACAGGGGCAACCACAGATACGCAGTATTTT. This translates into CASSITGATTDTQYF.

This clonotype was recorded at least ten times. The chain is built from TRBV21-1 and TRBJ2-2; the D segment call TRBD1 is taken from the table without a DNA check. TRBV21-1 constitutes a pseudogene. There are 13 residues in the CDR3. The CDR3 DNA follows: TGTGCCCCGGACAGGGGGAACACCGGGGAGCTGTTTTTT. Protein: CAPDRGNTGELFF.

Many counts were recorded for this clonotype. This chain links TRBV27 with TRBJ2-1; TRBD2 agrees at 11 bases. CDR3 size: 16 residues. Unmatched junction bases numbered 11, after V lost 5 bases and J lost 8 bases. Per germline, CDR1 MNHEY and CDR2 SMNVEV (reference sequence). The CDR3 spells CASSTTSGSMRDEQFF. CDR3 in DNA: TGTGCCAGCAGTACTACTAGCGGGAGTATGAGGGATGAGCAGTTCTTC.

The V and J genes are TRBV6-1 and TRBJ2-1, with D tentatively TRBD1 (5 bases). Germline V gene lookup returns CDR1 MNHNS and CDR2 SASEGT. V lost 8 bases, J lost 0 bases, and 17 bases lay in between. CDR3 length: 16 amino acids. The CDR3 protein is CASGASPLGSYNEQFF. The DNA of the CDR3 is TGTGCCAGCGGGGCATCCCCATTGGGCTCCTACAATGAGCAGTTCTTC.

This clonotype came up many times. The junction does not match germline at one end; this may be a read error. The chain combines TRBV18 with TRBJ1-5; maybe TRBD1 (5 bases). The germline V gene has CDR1 KGHSH and CDR2 LQKENI. This CDR3 is 14 amino acids long. The CDR3 spells CASSPQDINQPQHF. CDR3 sequence (DNA): TGTGCCAGCTCCCCACAGGATATCAATCAGCCCCAGCATTTT.

This clonotype appeared once. The likely explanation is a read error, given a far larger clone one base away. This is likely a read error, given that the CDR3 carries no conserved phenylalanine or tryptophan at its end. V and J are TRBV6-8 and TRBJ1-1; 12 positions agree with TRBD1. The V and J ends lost 6 bases and 1 base, in that order; junction bases with no gene match: 9. The V gene's germline CDR1 is MNHGY and CDR2 SAAAGT. This CDR3 contains 17 residues. The CDR3 loop reads CASSSYGTGGRNTEAFS. The CDR3 nucleotides are TGTGCCAGCAGCTCGTATGGGACAGGGGGCAGGAACACTGAAGCTTTCTCT.

This clonotype was seen repeatedly, ten times or more. The rearrangement uses TRBV15 and TRBJ2-7; D unresolved. V shed 1 base and J shed 4 bases, with 8 bases lying between them. Germline V gene lookup returns CDR1 LNHNV and CDR2 YYDKDF (reference sequence). This CDR3 has 13 amino acids. The CDR3 coding sequence is TGTGCCACCAGCAGAGTGGAGCTATACGAGCAGTACTTC. Translating it yields CATSRVELYEQYF.

There are many counts of this clonotype. V usage is TRBV28 and J usage is TRBJ2-7, with TRBD2 as a possible D gene (5 bases). The V end lost 6 bases, the J end lost 7 bases, and 16 bases lay between the germline ends. The CDR3 is made up of 13 amino acids. Germline loops: CDR1 MDHEN, CDR2 SYDVKM. The CDR3 spells CASSLPGSDEQYF. As DNA, the CDR3 is TGTGCCAGCAGCCTCCCGGGGTCAGATGAGCAGTACTTC.

At least ten counts were recorded for this clonotype. The chain joins TRBV5-1 to TRBJ2-5; a weak D match, TRBD2 (6 bases). Germline-derived CDR1 and CDR2 are SGHRS and YFSETQ. The CDR3 covers 18 residues. The V end was cut by 4 bases, the J end by 5 bases, with 27 bases between. For the CDR3, the DNA is TGCGCCAGCAGCCCAGATCCCGTTAGACTAGGGGTTATGGAGACCCAGTACTTC. The encoded protein is CASSPDPVRLGVMETQYF.

This clonotype was counted at least ten times. The J gene is TRBJ2-1, the V gene TRBV29-1; no reliable D call. CDR3 length: 11 residues. The V end was cut by 4 bases, the J end by 4 bases, with 5 bases between. Germline loops: CDR1 SQVTM, CDR2 ANQGSEA. CDR3 in DNA: TGCAGCGTTGTAGTTTACAATGAGCAGTTCTTC. It specifies CSVVVYNEQFF.

The chain joins TRBV28 to TRBJ1-3, with D uncertain. The CDR3 has 15 amino acids. V dropped 5 bases and J dropped 3 bases, with 14 bases sitting between them. Germline-derived CDR1 and CDR2 are MDHEN and SYDVKM. Here the CDR3 DNA reads TGTGCCAGCAGTCCACTAGGAGTAGGTGGAAACACCATATATTTT. This codes for CASSPLGVGGNTIYF.

This clonotype was detected ten times or more. The chain carries TRBV7-8 and TRBJ2-7, with 7 bases aligning to TRBD1. The CDR3 loop spans 17 amino acids. Trimming cost V 4 bases and J 0 bases; bases outside gene matches: 12. Germline V gene lookup returns CDR1 SGHVS and CDR2 FQNEAQ. CDR3 coding DNA: TGTGCCAGCAGCTCCAGACTTGGGGACAGAAGCTCCTACGAGCAGTACTTC. It is translated as CASSSRLGDRSSYEQYF.

This clonotype has a count of ten or more. The rearrangement links TRBV27 to TRBJ1-5, with 7 bases identical to TRBD1. Germline V lookup: CDR1 MNHEY, CDR2 SMNVEV (reference sequence). Unmatched junction bases numbered 11, after V lost 5 bases and J lost 4 bases. The CDR3 runs to 16 residues. The CDR3 sequence: CASSPQGVRTNQPQHF. The DNA of the CDR3 is TGTGCCAGCAGTCCCCAGGGGGTACGGACAAATCAGCCCCAGCATTTT.

The sample holds many counts of this clonotype. The V and J genes are TRBV2 and TRBJ2-7, with TRBD1 as a possible D gene (6 bases). This CDR3 is built from 16 residues. CDR1 is SNHLY, CDR2 FYNNEI, per germline. Trimming took off 4 bases at V and 0 bases at J, with 16 bases between the two ends. The CDR3 bases are TGTGCCAGCAGTGGGTACAGGGAAGGATTCTCCTACGAGCAGTACTTC. It encodes CASSGYREGFSYEQYF.

The J gene is TRBJ2-7, the V gene TRBV15; 10 bases fit TRBD1. The CDR3 length is 16 residues. V dropped 3 bases and J dropped 3; count of bases not matched to a gene: 8. Germline V gene data show CDR1 as LNHNV and CDR2 as YYDKDF (reference sequence). The CDR3 DNA is TGTGCCACCAGCAGGTCCGGGACAGGGGTGTTCTACGAGCAGTACTTC. This gives the protein CATSRSGTGVFYEQYF.

The chain combines TRBV12-3 or TRBV12-4 with TRBJ2-1; D is possibly TRBD2 (6 bases). Trimming pared 5 bases from V and 6 bases from J, leaving 17 bases between. There are 15 residues in the CDR3. The CDR3 is CASSVGGTGVNEQFF. The CDR3 region has the DNA TGTGCCAGCAGTGTTGGAGGGACTGGGGTCAATGAGCAGTTCTTC.

In its sample, this clonotype was seen many times. The chain has TRBV2 and TRBJ1-5, with 7 bases matching TRBD1. This CDR3 is built from 14 residues. Losses at the gene ends were 1 base for V and 10 bases for J; bases not matched to a gene: 7. Germline CDR1 is SNHLY and CDR2 is FYNNEI. The CDR3 loop reads CASSEGGQRFPQHF. CDR3 nucleotide sequence: TGTGCCAGCAGTGAAGGGGGACAGAGGTTTCCCCAGCATTTT.

On this clonotype: The junction and the germline gene differ at one end; a read error may be behind it. This chain links TRBV5-1 with TRBJ2-7, with D perhaps matching TRBD2 (5 bases). This CDR3 comprises 16 residues. Looked up from germline, CDR1 is SGHRS and CDR2 is YFSETQ. CDR3 region: CASSPAGLGASGERYF. DNA for the CDR3: TGCGCCAGCAGCCCGGCAGGATTGGGAGCCTCAGGCGAGCGGTACTTC.

The sample holds a few counts of this clonotype. CDR3 region: CASTGIDGYTF. The CDR3, as DNA: TGTGCCTCAACAGGGATAGATGGCTACACCTTC. V and J are TRBV30 and TRBJ1-2; D perhaps matches TRBD1 (6 bases). The CDR3 length is 11 residues. The germline V gene has CDR1 GTSNPN and CDR2 SVGIG (reference sequence). The ends were cut back, 7 bases at V and 6 bases at J, with 12 bases in the middle.

The genes are TRBV5-8 and TRBJ1-2; 9 bases fit TRBD1. V shed 4 bases and J 2 bases; nucleotides not matched to a gene: 3. CDR1 and CDR2 from the germline V gene are SGHTS and YDEGEE. The CDR3 runs to 14 residues. In DNA form, the CDR3 reads TGTGCCAGCAGCACAGGGGGCGGAAACTATGGCTACACCTTC. This sequence encodes CASSTGGGNYGYTF.

This clonotype is judged medium-sized. This rearrangement joins TRBV9 to TRBJ2-7, with 9 positions matching TRBD2. After removal of 6 bases from V and 1 base from J, the junction contained 8 bases not matched to a gene. Germline-derived CDR1 and CDR2 are SGDLS and YYNGEE. This CDR3 region has 15 residues. CDR3 sequence reads: CASNRGGGPSYEQYF. For the CDR3, the DNA is TGTGCCAGCAACCGCGGGGGGGGCCCGTCCTACGAGCAGTACTTC.

Concerning this clonotype itself: The DNA is omitted, as the CDR3 cannot be located on it reliably, and the CDR3 follows TCRdb's listing. The rearrangement uses TRBV3-1 and TRBJ2-3; no check of the table's D call, TRBD2, against the DNA was made. The V gene's germline CDR1 is LGHDT and CDR2 YNNKEL (reference sequence). The CDR3 has 18 residues if both end residues are counted. CDR3: CASSDTSGYTDTQYFFFF.

This clonotype was counted only a few times. V usage is TRBV19 and J usage is TRBJ2-3; D is unclear. CDR1 LNHDA and CDR2 SQIVND come from the germline V gene (reference sequence). Between the trimmed V and J ends, which lost 4 bases and 4 bases, there was a span of 3 bases. The CDR3 loop spans 11 amino acids. The CDR3 DNA sequence: TGTGCCAGTAGTACGGCAGATACGCAGTATTTT. It translates to CASSTADTQYF.

The V and J genes are TRBV27 and TRBJ2-1; 7 bases line up with TRBD2. Germline CDR1 is MNHEY and CDR2 is SMNVEV (reference sequence). J was trimmed by 8 bases and V by 7 bases; bases with no gene match: 8. This CDR3 comprises 13 residues. For the CDR3, the DNA is TGTGCCAGCACCAACCTGGGGGGGGATGAGCAGTTCTTC. Translating gives CASTNLGGDEQFF.